These 4 T cell receptor beta chains originate from one sample sequenced in a study of tissue T cells after allogeneic stem cell transplantation. Only in-frame clones appear in the TCRdb table, and some are missing; sequencing was by immunoSEQ multiplex PCR. The sample shows about 20,000 clones, roughly 70% of them seen only once. What was sequenced was spleen. These receptors all stem from a female BALB/c mouse in good health. Strain haplotype (MHC): H2-d.

About this clone itself: Germline and genes: mouse. The read falls 1 residue short of the CDR3 end, and the missing part is taken from the germline J gene. The chain has TRBV20 and TRBJ2-1; 7 bases line up with TRBD1. V dropped 6 bases and J dropped 4; count of bases not matched to a gene: 6. Germline CDR1 GFQATS, CDR2 STVNSAI. The CDR3 runs to 13 residues. CDR3: CGASTGWYAEQFF. CDR3 DNA (partial): TGTGGTGCCTCGACAGGGTGGTATGCTGAGCAGTTC.

Concerning this clone itself: Mouse gene names and germline throughout. This chain's CDR3 is CANRGFTGQLYF. The covered CDR3 bases are TGTGCTAACAGGGGGTTCACCGGGCAGCTCTAC. V is TRBV29 and J is TRBJ2-2; TRBD1 matches 8 bases. The read falls 1 residue short of the CDR3 end, and the missing part is taken from the germline J gene. Losses at the gene ends were 10 bases for V and 4 bases for J; bases not matched to a gene: 2. The CDR3 length is 12 residues. The germline CDR1 and CDR2 sequences are MSHET and SYDVDS.

With regard to this clone: Mouse germline and gene names are used. The DNA ends 1 residue before the CDR3 does, and the rest of the CDR3 is filled in from the germline J gene. The chain couples TRBV31 to TRBJ1-3; the D is unclear. The CDR3 is 15 residues long. Trimming shortened V by 4 bases and J by 0 bases, and 13 bases separated the two germline ends. CDR1 GKSSPN and CDR2 SITVG come from the germline V gene. CDR3 bases read: TGTGCCTGGACCACCCCGCCTCTTTCTGGAAATACGCTCTAT. As protein: CAWTTPPLSGNTLY. The CDR3 reads in full as CAWTTPPLSGNTLYF.

A note on this clone: Here the gene names and germline are mouse. The CDR3 end falls 1 residue outside the read, so it is completed with the germline J gene. The chain recombines TRBV4 with TRBJ2-5; D is possibly TRBD1 or TRBD2 (5 bases each). CDR1 and CDR2 (germline): LGHDT, YNNKQL (reference sequence). V was pared by 6 bases and J by 2 bases, with 9 bases between. The CDR3 consists of 13 residues. The CDR3 DNA, read in part, is TGTGCCAGCAGAGGGACCTCCCAAGACACCCAGTAC. Its protein is CASRGTSQDTQY. The full CDR3 protein reads CASRGTSQDTQYF.